These 14 T cell receptor beta chains were all obtained from the same sample, sequenced in a study of metastatic and nonmetastatic thyroid tumors. There were no patients who had received any treatment before thyroid surgery. TCRdb used MiXCR to call clones anew from the PCR reads. The sample yields about 11,000 clones, 38% seen once. The sequenced material came from tumor tissue. These receptors were collected from a female donor with papillary thyroid cancer or a benign thyroid nodule (not recorded which). Some clones in this sample may be carry-over from other donors' samples.

CDR3 protein: CSARPGLGSYEQYF. CDR3 coding DNA: TGCAGTGCTAGACCGGGACTTGGGTCCTACGAGCAGTACTTC. The chain has TRBV20-1 and TRBJ2-7; possibly TRBD2 for D (6 bases). The V gene lost 2 bases and the J gene lost 1 base, with 12 bases spanning the gap. Germline V gives CDR1 DFQATT, CDR2 SNEGSKA (reference sequence). The CDR3 contains 14 residues.

The rearrangement joins TRBV6-1 to TRBJ1-1, with a possible D match to TRBD1 (5 bases). The CDR3 has 14 residues. V lost 6 bases, J lost 6 bases, and 17 bases lay in between. Germline V lookup: CDR1 MNHNS, CDR2 SASEGT. The CDR3 reads CASRRGGDGAEAFF. The CDR3 bases are TGTGCCAGCAGGCGGGGGGGGGATGGGGCTGAAGCTTTCTTT.

The rearrangement joins TRBV2 to TRBJ2-3; weak D call: TRBD2 (6 bases). CDR3 length: 15 residues. Germline loops: CDR1 SNHLY, CDR2 FYNNEI. V gave up 4 bases and J gave up 2 bases, with 13 bases separating them. CDR3 coding DNA: TGTGCCAGCAGTGCCATAGGAGGGTCCACAGATACGCAGTATTTT. It specifies CASSAIGGSTDTQYF.

The CDR3 loop reads CASSQDRTYEQYF. The DNA for the CDR3 is TGTGCCAGCAGCCAAGATAGGACCTACGAGCAGTACTTC. This rearrangement joins TRBV4-2 to TRBJ2-7; D remains ambiguous. The CDR3 consists of 13 residues. V was pared by 0 bases and J by 2 bases, with 5 bases between. Germline lookup yields CDR1 LGHNA and CDR2 YNFKEQ.

This clone has a handful of counts. The V call is TRBV19, the J call TRBJ1-1; D call uncertain. Germline V gene data show CDR1 as LNHDA and CDR2 as SQIVND (reference sequence). Trimming shortened V by 4 bases and J by 6 bases, and 18 bases separated the two germline ends. The CDR3 sequence is 15 residues long. In DNA, the CDR3 is TGTGCCAGTAGTAATCTTATAGGATTAACCCCTGAAGCTTTCTTT. Translating it yields CASSNLIGLTPEAFF.

The V gene is TRBV15, the J gene TRBJ2-5; possible D gene TRBD1, 6 bases. Trimming took 5 bases from V and 2 from J, leaving 15 bases between them. Germline CDR1 LNHNV, CDR2 YYDKDF (reference sequence). The CDR3 sequence is 15 residues long. This CDR3 reads CATSSRGGQQETQYF. The DNA of the CDR3 is TGTGCCACCAGCTCTCGAGGTGGACAGCAAGAGACCCAGTACTTC. The variable domain in full, with the rest retrieved from reference TRBV15 and TRBJ2-5, is DAMVIQNPRYQVTQFGKPVTLSCSQTLNHNVMYWYQQKSSQAPKLLFHYYDKDFNNEADTPDNFQSRRPNTSFCFLDIRSPGLGDTAMYLCATSSRGGQQETQYFGPGTRLLVL.

This clone turned up a few times. The chain has TRBV6-5 and TRBJ1-2; possible D gene TRBD1, 5 bases. This CDR3 has 14 amino acids. The germline V gene has CDR1 MNHEY and CDR2 SVGAGI. The germline V and J ends were trimmed by 2 bases and 3 bases, with 10 bases remaining between them. CDR3 sequence reads: CASSYKGTDYGYTF. DNA of the CDR3: TGTGCCAGCAGTTACAAAGGGACTGACTATGGCTACACCTTC.

The chain recombines TRBV6-1 with TRBJ2-7; D is uncertain. CDR1 is MNHNS and CDR2 is SASEGT in the germline V gene. This CDR3 has 14 residues. Trimming cost V 1 base and J 2 bases, with 9 bases left between them. The CDR3, as DNA: TGTGCCAGCAGTGAAGGGCAGACCCCCTACGAGCAGTACTTC. It encodes CASSEGQTPYEQYF.

Judged by abundance, this clone is large (0.1 to 1%). This chain joins TRBV19 and TRBJ2-7; TRBD1 agrees at 7 bases. The CDR3 consists of 17 residues. Trimming took 6 bases from V and 1 from J; bases not matched to a gene: 15. The germline CDR1 and CDR2 sequences are LNHDA and SQIVND (reference sequence). As DNA, the CDR3 is TGTGCCAGTAGCCCGGGACAGTCTCCTCAGGGGTCCTACGAGCAGTACTTC. Translated, it gives CASSPGQSPQGSYEQYF.

CDR3: CASTGTSVTGELFF. In DNA, the CDR3 is TGTGCCAGCACCGGTACTAGCGTAACCGGGGAGCTGTTTTTT. The V call is TRBV6-1, the J call TRBJ2-2, with 7 bases fitting TRBD2. The ends lost 7 bases at V and 5 bases at J; junction bases unmatched: 7. The germline V gene encodes CDR1 MNHNS and CDR2 SASEGT. The CDR3 covers 14 residues.

The chain carries TRBV30 and TRBJ2-1; D is perhaps TRBD2 (5 bases). The ends were cut back, 1 base at V and 7 bases at J, with 14 bases in the middle. Germline values: CDR1 GTSNPN, CDR2 SVGIG (reference sequence). This CDR3 contains 14 residues. The DNA of the CDR3 is TGTGCCTGGAGTGGTGGTGCGAGAGGGAATGAGCAGTTCTTC. It is translated as CAWSGGARGNEQFF.

This clone rates as medium-sized (0.01 to 0.1%). This chain connects TRBV7-2 to TRBJ2-3; D unclear. Trimming cost V 4 bases and J 5 bases, with 13 bases left between them. CDR3 length equals 14 residues. CDR1 is SGHTA, CDR2 FQGNSA, per germline. CDR3 amino acids: CASSSPGAGDTQYF. In DNA, the CDR3 is TGTGCCAGCAGCTCCCCCGGCGCCGGAGATACGCAGTATTTT.

This clone was counted only a few times. The V gene is TRBV19, the J gene TRBJ1-2; D uncertain. The CDR3 runs to 14 residues. The germline V and J ends were trimmed by 6 bases and 0 bases, with 11 bases remaining between them. The germline gives CDR1 LNHDA, CDR2 SQIVND (reference sequence). Written as DNA, the CDR3 is TGTGCCAGTAGGTTGGACGAAACTAACTATGGCTACACCTTC. It is translated as CASRLDETNYGYTF.

V gene TRBV12-3 or TRBV12-4 combines with J gene TRBJ2-1; tentative D call: TRBD2 (5 bases). Trimming took off 3 bases at V and 4 bases at J, with 7 bases between the two ends. The CDR3 sequence is 13 residues long. The CDR3 sequence: CASSFPGYNEQFF. The CDR3 nucleotides read TGTGCCAGCAGTTTCCCGGGGTACAATGAGCAGTTCTTC.